This T cell receptor beta chain was sequenced during a study of blood T cell repertoires in COVID-19. Study-level information: The United States, Italy and Spain provided the acute and convalescent COVID-19 samples. T cells, B-cell-depleted T cells, or PBMCs provided the cDNA or gDNA that served as material.

Using immunoSEQ multiplex PCR, the repertoire was profiled, and TCRdb retains in-frame clones only, with some absent. This sample has about 59,000 clones; 81% occur once, and the top ten carry roughly 28%. J lost 5 bases, V lost 11 bases, and 8 bases had no gene match. Germline V CDR1 and CDR2: SNHLY, FYNNEI. CDR3 length equals 13 residues. The V call is TRBV2, the J call TRBJ2-5, with 10 bases identical to TRBD1. Sequencing used peripheral blood. The source is a woman over 75 with active or convalescent COVID-19. CDR3 nucleotide sequence: TGTGCCGCGGACAGGGGGTATGGGGAGACCCAGTACTTC. Residues: CAADRGYGETQYF.